The text below deals with one T cell receptor beta chain. V dropped 3 bases and J dropped 12 bases, with 24 bases sitting between them. The CDR3 loop spans 16 amino acids. From germline, CDR1 is MNHNS and CDR2 SASEGT. This specimen belongs to a study of T cells after posttransplantation cyclophosphamide. The data were produced by immunoSEQ multiplex PCR, yet TCRdb's version contains in-frame clones alone and is incomplete. The sample has 9,900 or so clones; about 82% are singletons. Busulfan-fludarabine conditioning, marrow transplant, and cyclophosphamide on days +3 and +4 were administered. The sequence was collected from a female patient aged 45-65 years who received an allogeneic stem cell transplant from a related donor, was CMV-positive, and had no GVHD. Some of the T cells might come from the graft donor. The rearrangement links TRBV6-1 to TRBJ2-1, with D possibly matching TRBD2 (6 bases). Here the sequenced sample was PBMCs, taken more than 1,700 days after allogeneic stem cell transplant with posttransplant cyclophosphamide. CDR3 in amino acids: CASSEAIALENGGQFF. Here the CDR3 DNA reads TGTGCCAGCAGTGAGGCGATAGCGCTCGAAAACGGGGGGCAGTTCTTC.